This T cell receptor beta chain comes out of a study of cytomegalovirus exposure and HLA in healthy donors. PCR employed 60 Vbeta and 13 Jbeta primers. This table comes from immunoSEQ multiplex PCR, and its TCRdb copy is limited to in-frame clones, with some not included. Its listing shows fewer than 100,000 clones. The length of the CDR3 is 15 residues. The germline V gene encodes CDR1 LGHNA and CDR2 YSLEER. V was pared by 0 bases and J by 3 bases, with 2 bases of the junction left unmatched. Healthy bone marrow donors made up the donors. Regarding this clone: Its target is not known. Other DNA sequences within the sample encode an identical CDR3.

Notes on the study in general: The authors later linked a missense DCLRE1C variant to TCR beta V- and J-gene trimming.

Input material: PBMCs. The rearrangement joins TRBV4-3 to TRBJ2-7; 10 nucleotides match TRBD1. The clonotype comes from a man aged 45-65 years in good health and CMV-seronegative. The CDR3 DNA follows: TGCGCCAGCAGCCAAGATAGGACAGGGGGCTACGAGCAGTACTTC. This encodes CASSQDRTGGYEQYF.